This TCR beta chain derives from a study of OX40 agonist ivuxolimab in advanced cancers. About the research overall: Enrollees could have had prior anti-PD-1, anti-PD-L1 or anti-CTLA-4 therapy, which more than 30% had received.

Study conclusions and caveats: The antigens recognized by the expanded peripheral T cells, that is their antigen specificity, were not determined. Expanded clones were, on average, more numerous in CD8+ T cells than in CD4+.

This clone showed up just a few times. As yet, its antigen is unknown. The germline CDR1 and CDR2 sequences are SGHRS and YFSETQ. The CDR3 runs to 14 residues. Trimming took 4 bases from V and 5 from J; bases not matched to a gene: 6. Data came from immunoSEQ multiplex PCR; TCRdb stores just in-frame clones and leaves some out. The top ten clones hold 1.2% to 1.5% of a sample with tens of thousands of clones, around 89% of them seen once. The sequence derives from an adult with an advanced solid tumor such as melanoma, head and neck, liver or kidney cancer. The rearrangement joins TRBV5-1 to TRBJ2-5; 9 bases are a match to TRBD1. Material: CD4+ or CD8+ T cells sorted from blood, obtained in a trial of the OX40 agonist ivuxolimab. In nucleotides, the CDR3 is TGCGCCAGCAGCACCCGGACAGGGGATGAGACCCAGTACTTC. This codes for CASSTRTGDETQYF.